This TCR beta chain was sequenced during a study of T and B cells in COVID-19 patients. This clonotype was seen just once. Trimming took 0 bases from V and 10 from J; bases not matched to a gene: 17. The CDR3 length is 19 residues. Germline V CDR1 and CDR2: PRHDT, FYEKMQ (reference sequence). Blood genomic DNA input for TRB amplification was roughly 250-500 ng. BIOMED2 TRB-A/B primer pools were used in multiplex TRB PCR. MiXCR, applied by TCRdb to the multiplex PCR reads, yields one record per CDR3 protein. This table has some 1,300 distinct CDR3 sequences, 24% appearing once. The specimen sequenced was blood. This chain links TRBV13 with TRBJ2-2; 10 bases agree with TRBD2. The clonotype originates from a human donor with active COVID-19. The CDR3 is CASSLGLGLASWDTKELFF. CDR3 DNA sequence: TGTGCCAGCAGCTTAGGTTTGGGACTAGCGTCCTGGGACACCAAGGAGCTGTTTTTT. Combining the CDR3 with reference TRBV13 and TRBJ2-2 gives the whole variable domain AAGVIQSPRHLIKEKRETATLKCYPIPRHDTVYWYQQGPGQDPQFLISFYEKMQSDKGSIPDRFSAQQFSDYHSELNMSSLELGDSALYFCASSLGLGLASWDTKELFFGEGSRLTVL.